A few counts support the clone carrying this T cell receptor beta chain. What it recognizes is unknown. The data stem from a study of T cell repertoires in cytomegalovirus infection. V dropped 4 bases and J dropped 5 bases, with 20 bases sitting between them. The CDR3 sequence is 16 residues long. Per germline, CDR1 MGHRA and CDR2 YSYEKL. Via MiXCR, TCRdb re-called the reads, giving one row per CDR3 protein. The sample consists of approximately 350,000 distinct CDR3 sequences, roughly a third of them appearing once. Study-level results: CMV-specific TCR beta clonotypes restricted by HLA-C were the ones dominating the ex vivo response.

The chain links TRBV4-1 to TRBJ1-2; D remains unclear. This clonotype was obtained from a human donor in good health (CMV status not recorded). Some clones in this sample may be carry-over from other donors' samples. The input for sequencing was cultured PBMCs, taken from culture after CMV antigen stimulation. CDR3 coding DNA: TGCGCCAGCAGCCCCCCCCCGGCACACGTTGTTTATGGCTACACCTTC. Protein: CASSPPPAHVVYGYTF.